The T cell receptor beta chain under discussion was sequenced for a study of CD8 T cells in Susac syndrome. V lost 0 bases to trimming and J lost 3 bases, with 8 bases between them. CDR3 size: 14 residues. The V gene's germline CDR1 is LGHNA and CDR2 YSLEER. TEMRA cells underwent FACS enrichment and CD8+ and CD4+ T cells underwent negative isolation. With random hexamers, about 0.45 to 1 ug RNA was reverse transcribed. Across 54 Vbeta and 13 Jbeta, immunoSEQ multiplex PCR amplified TCR beta CDR3. One entry per CDR3 protein, called by TCRdb with MiXCR from the immunoSEQ multiplex PCR reads. The table lists under 200,000 distinct CDR3 sequences, around 96% of them singletons.

The sample consisted of CD4+ T cells from PBMCs. This chain uses TRBV4-3 with TRBJ1-1; D uncertain. The receptor was isolated from a human donor in good health. For the CDR3, the DNA is TGCGCCAGCAGCCAAGATCTGGCATACACTGAAGCTTTCTTT. Encoded protein: CASSQDLAYTEAFF.